A few counts support the clone carrying this T cell receptor (beta chain). Its antigen remains unidentified. Authors of the study amplified TCR beta CDR3 regions from RNA transcripts. First-round RT-PCR with HTBI primers amplified the TCR CDR3 region. TCRdb independently ran MiXCR on the multiplex PCR reads; one entry per CDR3 protein. This table holds a few hundred thousand distinct CDR3 sequences, more than 15% found once. The CDR3 is 14 amino acids. J was trimmed by 4 bases and V by 9 bases; bases with no gene match: 7. Germline values: CDR1 MNHNS, CDR2 SASEGT. This record belongs to a study of T cells in Graves' hyperthyroidism and ophthalmopathy. The authors deemed Graves' hyperthyroidism stable absent ophthalmopathy progression within 18 months. Patients showing uncontrolled infection, other autoimmune disease, pregnancy or lactation were ineligible. Study-level results: The blood repertoire included most of the expanded thyroid clonotypes above 0.001. A model built on 13 V-J features separated ophthalmopathy from stable hyperthyroidism.

This TCR was recovered from a woman aged 25 to 45 with Graves' hyperthyroidism. The sequencing input was blood. The J gene is TRBJ2-2, the V gene TRBV6-1; 8 bases fit TRBD2. The CDR3 sequence: CASRREAVTGELFF. The DNA for the CDR3 is TGTGCCAGTAGGCGGGAGGCCGTCACCGGGGAGCTGTTTTTT.